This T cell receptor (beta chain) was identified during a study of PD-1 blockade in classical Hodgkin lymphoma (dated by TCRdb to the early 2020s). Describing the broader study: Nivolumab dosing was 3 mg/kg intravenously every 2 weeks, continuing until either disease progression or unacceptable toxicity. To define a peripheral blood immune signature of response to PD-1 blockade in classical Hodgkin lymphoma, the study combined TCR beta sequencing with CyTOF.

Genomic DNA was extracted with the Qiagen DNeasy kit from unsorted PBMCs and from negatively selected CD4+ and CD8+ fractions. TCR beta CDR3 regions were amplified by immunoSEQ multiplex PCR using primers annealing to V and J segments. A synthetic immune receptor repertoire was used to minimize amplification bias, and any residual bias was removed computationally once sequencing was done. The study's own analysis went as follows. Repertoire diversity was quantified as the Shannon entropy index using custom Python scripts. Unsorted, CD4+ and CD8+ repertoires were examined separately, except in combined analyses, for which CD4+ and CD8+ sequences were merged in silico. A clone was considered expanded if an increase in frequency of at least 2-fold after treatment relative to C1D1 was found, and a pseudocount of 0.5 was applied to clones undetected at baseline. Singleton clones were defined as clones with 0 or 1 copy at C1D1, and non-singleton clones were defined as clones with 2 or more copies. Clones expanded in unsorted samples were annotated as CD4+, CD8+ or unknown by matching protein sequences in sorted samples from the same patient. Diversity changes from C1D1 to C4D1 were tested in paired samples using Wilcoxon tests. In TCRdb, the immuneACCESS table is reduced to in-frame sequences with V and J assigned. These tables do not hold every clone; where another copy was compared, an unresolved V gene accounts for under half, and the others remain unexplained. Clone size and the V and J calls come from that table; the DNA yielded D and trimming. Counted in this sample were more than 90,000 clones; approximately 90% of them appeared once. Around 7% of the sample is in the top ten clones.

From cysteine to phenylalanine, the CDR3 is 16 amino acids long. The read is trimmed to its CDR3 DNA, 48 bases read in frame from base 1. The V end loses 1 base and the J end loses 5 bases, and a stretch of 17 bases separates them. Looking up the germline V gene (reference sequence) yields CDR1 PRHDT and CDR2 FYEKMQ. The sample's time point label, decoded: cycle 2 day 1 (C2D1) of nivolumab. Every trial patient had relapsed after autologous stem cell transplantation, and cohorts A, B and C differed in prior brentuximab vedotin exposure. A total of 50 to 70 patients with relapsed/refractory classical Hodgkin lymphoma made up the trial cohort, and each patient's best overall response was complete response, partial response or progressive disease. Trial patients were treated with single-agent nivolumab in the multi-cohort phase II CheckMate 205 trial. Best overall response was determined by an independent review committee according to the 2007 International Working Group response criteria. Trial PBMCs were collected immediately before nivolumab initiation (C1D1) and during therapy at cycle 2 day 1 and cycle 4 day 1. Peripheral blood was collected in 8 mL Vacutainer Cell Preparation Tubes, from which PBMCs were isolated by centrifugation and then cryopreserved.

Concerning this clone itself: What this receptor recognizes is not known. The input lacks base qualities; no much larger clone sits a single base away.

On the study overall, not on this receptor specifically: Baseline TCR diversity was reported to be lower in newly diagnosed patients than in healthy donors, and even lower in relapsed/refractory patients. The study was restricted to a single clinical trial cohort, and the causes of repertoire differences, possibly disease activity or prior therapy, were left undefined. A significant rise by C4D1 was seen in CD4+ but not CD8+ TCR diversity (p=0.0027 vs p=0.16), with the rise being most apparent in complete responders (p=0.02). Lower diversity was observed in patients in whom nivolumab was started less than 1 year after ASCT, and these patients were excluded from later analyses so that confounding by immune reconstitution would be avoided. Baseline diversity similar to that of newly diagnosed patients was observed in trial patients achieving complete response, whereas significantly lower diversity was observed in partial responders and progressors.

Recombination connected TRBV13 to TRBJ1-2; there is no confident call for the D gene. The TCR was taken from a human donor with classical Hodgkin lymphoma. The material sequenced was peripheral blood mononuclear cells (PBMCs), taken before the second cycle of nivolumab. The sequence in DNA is TGTGCCAGCAGCTTAGCTAAGGCGGGAGGAGGGTATGGCTACACCTTC. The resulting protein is CASSLAKAGGGYGYTF.